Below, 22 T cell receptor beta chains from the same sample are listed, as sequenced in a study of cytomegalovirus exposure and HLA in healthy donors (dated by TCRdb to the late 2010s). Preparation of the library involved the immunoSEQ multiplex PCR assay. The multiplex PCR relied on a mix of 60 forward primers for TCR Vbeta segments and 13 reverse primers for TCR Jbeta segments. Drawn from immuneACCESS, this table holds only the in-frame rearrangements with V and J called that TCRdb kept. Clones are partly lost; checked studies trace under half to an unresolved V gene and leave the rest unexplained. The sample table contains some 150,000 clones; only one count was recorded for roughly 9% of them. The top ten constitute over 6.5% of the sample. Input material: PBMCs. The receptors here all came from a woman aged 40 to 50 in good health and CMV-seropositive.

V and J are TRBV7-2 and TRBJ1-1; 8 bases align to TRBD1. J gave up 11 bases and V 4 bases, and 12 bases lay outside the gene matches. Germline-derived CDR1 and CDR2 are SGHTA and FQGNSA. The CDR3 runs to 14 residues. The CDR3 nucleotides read TGTGCCAGCAGCTCAGCCGGGTCAGGGGGCGGGGCTTTCTTT. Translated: CASSSAGSGGGAFF.

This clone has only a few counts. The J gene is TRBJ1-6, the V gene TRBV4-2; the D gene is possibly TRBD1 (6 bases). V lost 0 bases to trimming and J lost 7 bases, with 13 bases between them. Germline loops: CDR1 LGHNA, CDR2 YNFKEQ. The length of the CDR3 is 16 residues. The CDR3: CASSQDYHRENSPLHF. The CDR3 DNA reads TGTGCCAGCAGCCAAGATTATCACAGGGAGAATTCACCCCTCCACTTT.

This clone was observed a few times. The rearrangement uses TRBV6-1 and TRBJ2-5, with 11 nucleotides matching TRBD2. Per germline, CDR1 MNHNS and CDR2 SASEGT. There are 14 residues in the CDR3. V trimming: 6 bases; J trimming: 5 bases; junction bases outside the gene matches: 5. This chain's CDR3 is CASRPSGGIETQYF. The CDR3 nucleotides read TGTGCCAGCAGGCCTAGCGGGGGGATTGAGACCCAGTACTTC.

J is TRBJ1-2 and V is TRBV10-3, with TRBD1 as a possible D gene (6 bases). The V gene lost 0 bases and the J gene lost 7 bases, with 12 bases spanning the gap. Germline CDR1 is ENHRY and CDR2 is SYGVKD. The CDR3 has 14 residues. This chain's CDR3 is CAISESQGYGGYTF. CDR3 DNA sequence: TGTGCCATCAGTGAGTCCCAGGGGTACGGTGGCTACACCTTC.

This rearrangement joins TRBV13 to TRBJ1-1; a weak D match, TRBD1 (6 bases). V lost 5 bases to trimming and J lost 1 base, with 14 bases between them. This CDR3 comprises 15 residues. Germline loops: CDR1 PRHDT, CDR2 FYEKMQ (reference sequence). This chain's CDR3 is CASSAGADWNTEAFF. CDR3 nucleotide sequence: TGTGCCAGCAGCGCGGGGGCTGACTGGAACACTGAAGCTTTCTTT.

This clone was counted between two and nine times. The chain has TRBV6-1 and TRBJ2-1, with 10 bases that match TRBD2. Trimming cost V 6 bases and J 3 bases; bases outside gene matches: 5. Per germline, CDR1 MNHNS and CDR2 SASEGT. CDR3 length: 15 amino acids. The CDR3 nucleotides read TGTGCCAGCAGACCTAGCGGGGGTTACTACAATGAGCAGTTCTTC. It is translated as CASRPSGGYYNEQFF.

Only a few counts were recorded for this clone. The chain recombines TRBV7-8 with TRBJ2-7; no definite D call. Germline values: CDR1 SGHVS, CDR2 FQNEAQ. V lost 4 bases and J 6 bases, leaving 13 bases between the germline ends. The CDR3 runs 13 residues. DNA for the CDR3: TGTGCCAGCAGCTCCATTAGCTCCGGCGAGCAGTACTTC. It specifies CASSSISSGEQYF. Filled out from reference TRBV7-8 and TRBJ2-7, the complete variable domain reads GAGVSQSPRYKVAKRGQDVALRCDPISGHVSLFWYQQALGQGPEFLTYFQNEAQLDKSGLPSDRFFAERPEGSVSTLKIQRTQQEDSAVYLCASSSISSGEQYFGPGTRLTVT.

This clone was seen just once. The CDR3, as DNA: TGTGCCAGCTCAAAACGGGAAAGGGAAGTCACTGAAGCTTTCTTT. Its translation is CASSKREREVTEAFF. The chain links TRBV18 to TRBJ1-1; D not certain. With 5 bases removed from V and 4 bases from J, the gap between germline ends came to 17 bases. The germline gives CDR1 KGHSH, CDR2 LQKENI. CDR3 length: 15 residues.

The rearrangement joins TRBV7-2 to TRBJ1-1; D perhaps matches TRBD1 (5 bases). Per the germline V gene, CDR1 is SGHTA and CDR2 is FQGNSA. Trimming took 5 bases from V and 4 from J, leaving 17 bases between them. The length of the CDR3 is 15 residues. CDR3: CASSMGTSRSTEAFF. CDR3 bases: TGTGCCAGCAGCATGGGGACTTCTCGTAGCACTGAAGCTTTCTTT. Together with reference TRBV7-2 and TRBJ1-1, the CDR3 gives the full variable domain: GAGVSQSPSNKVTEKGKDVELRCDPISGHTALYWYRQSLGQGLEFLIYFQGNSAPDKSGLPSDRFSAERTGGSVSTLTIQRTQQEDSAVYLCASSMGTSRSTEAFFGQGTRLTVV.

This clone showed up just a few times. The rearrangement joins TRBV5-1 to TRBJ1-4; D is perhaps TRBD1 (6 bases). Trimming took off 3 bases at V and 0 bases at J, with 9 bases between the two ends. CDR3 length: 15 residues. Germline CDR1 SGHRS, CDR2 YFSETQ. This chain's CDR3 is CASSSAGATNEKLFF. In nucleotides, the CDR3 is TGCGCCAGCAGCTCCGCAGGGGCAACTAATGAAAAACTGTTTTTT. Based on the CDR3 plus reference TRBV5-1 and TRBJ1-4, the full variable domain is KAGVTQTPRYLIKTRGQQVTLSCSPISGHRSVSWYQQTPGQGLQFLFEYFSETQRNKGNFPGRFSGRQFSNSRSEMNVSTLELGDSALYLCASSSAGATNEKLFFGSGTQLSVL.

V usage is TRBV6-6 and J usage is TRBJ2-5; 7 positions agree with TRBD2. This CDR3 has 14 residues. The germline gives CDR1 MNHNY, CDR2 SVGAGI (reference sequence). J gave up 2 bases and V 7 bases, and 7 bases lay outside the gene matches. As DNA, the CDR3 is TGTGCCAGCAACCGCGGGAGCCTACAAGAGACCCAGTACTTC. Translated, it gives CASNRGSLQETQYF.

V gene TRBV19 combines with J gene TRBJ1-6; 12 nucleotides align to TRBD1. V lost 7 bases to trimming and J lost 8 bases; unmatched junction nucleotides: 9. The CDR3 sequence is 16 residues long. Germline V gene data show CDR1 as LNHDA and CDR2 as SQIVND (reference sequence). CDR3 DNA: TGTGCCAGTACCACTTCCGGGACAGGGGGCGATTCACCCCTCCACTTT. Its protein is CASTTSGTGGDSPLHF.

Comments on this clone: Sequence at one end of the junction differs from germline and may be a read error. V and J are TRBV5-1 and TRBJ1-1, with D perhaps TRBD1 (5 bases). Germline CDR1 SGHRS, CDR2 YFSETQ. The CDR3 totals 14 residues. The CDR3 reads CAGSLEQGNTEAFF. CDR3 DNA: TGCGCCGGCAGCTTGGAGCAGGGGAACACTGAAGCTTTCTTT.

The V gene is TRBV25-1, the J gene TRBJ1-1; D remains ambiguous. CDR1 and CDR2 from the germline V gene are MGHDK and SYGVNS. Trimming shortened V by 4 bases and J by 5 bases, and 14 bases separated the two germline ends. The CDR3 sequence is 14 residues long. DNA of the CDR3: TGTGCCAGCAGTGGGGAAGGGAGGGTGACTGAAGCTTTCTTT. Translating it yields CASSGEGRVTEAFF. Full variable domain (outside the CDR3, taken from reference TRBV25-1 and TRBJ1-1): EADIYQTPRYLVIGTGKKITLECSQTMGHDKMYWYQQDPGMELHLIHYSYGVNSTEKGDLSSESTVSRIRTEHFPLTLESARPSHTSQYLCASSGEGRVTEAFFGQGTRLTVV.

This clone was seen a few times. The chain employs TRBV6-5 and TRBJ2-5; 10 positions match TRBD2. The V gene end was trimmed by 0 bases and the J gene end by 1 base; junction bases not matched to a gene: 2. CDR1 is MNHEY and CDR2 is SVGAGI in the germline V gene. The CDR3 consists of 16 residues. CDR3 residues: CASSYSASGGQETQYF. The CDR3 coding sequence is TGTGCCAGCAGTTACTCGGCTAGCGGGGGCCAAGAGACCCAGTACTTC.

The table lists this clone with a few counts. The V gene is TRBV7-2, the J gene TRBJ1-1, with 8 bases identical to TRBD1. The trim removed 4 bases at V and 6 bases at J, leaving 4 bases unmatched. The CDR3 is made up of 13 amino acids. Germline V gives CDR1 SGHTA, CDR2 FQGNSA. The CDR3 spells CASSSIQGAEAFF. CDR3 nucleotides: TGTGCCAGCAGCTCCATACAGGGGGCTGAAGCTTTCTTT.

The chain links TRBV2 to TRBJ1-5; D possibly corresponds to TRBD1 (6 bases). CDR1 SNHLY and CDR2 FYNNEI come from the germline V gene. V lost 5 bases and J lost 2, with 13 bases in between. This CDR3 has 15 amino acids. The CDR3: CASSPDSEGNQPQHF. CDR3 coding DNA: TGTGCCAGCAGTCCGGACAGCGAGGGCAATCAGCCCCAGCATTTT.

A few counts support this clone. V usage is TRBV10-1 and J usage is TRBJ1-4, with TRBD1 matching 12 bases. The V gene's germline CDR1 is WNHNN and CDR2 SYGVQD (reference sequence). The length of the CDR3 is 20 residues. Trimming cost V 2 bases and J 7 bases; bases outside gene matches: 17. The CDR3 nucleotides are TGCGCCAGCAGTGAGGAGGCGGGACAGGGGGCGCGTGGGAGGAGTGAAAAACTGTTTTTT. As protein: CASSEEAGQGARGRSEKLFF.

The CDR3 coding sequence is TGTGCCAGCACCTATGGCGGCGGGGAAGAGACCCAGTACTTC. This encodes CASTYGGGEETQYF. The chain uses TRBV6-1 and TRBJ2-5; TRBD2 might be the D (6 bases). The germline CDR1 and CDR2 sequences are MNHNS and SASEGT. V lost 7 bases and J 3 bases, leaving 15 bases between the germline ends. The CDR3 contains 14 residues.

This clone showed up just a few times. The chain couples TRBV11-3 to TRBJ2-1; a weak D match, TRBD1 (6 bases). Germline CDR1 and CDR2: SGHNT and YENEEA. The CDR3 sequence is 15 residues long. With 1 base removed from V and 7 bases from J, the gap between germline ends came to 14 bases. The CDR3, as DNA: TGTGCCAGCAGCTTAGGGCAGGGGTGGGGGAATGAGCAGTTCTTC. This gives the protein CASSLGQGWGNEQFF.

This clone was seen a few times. Here the CDR3 DNA reads TGTGCCAGCAGTGAATATGTGGGGGCTAACACTGAAGCTTTCTTT. Amino acid sequence: CASSEYVGANTEAFF. The chain recombines TRBV2 with TRBJ1-1, with D possibly matching TRBD1 (6 bases). CDR3 length equals 15 residues. Germline V lookup: CDR1 SNHLY, CDR2 FYNNEI. V lost 2 bases, J lost 2 bases, and 12 bases lay in between.

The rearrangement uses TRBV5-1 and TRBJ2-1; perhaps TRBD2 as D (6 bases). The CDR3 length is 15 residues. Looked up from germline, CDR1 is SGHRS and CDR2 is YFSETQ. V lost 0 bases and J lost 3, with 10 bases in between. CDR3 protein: CASSLERDFYNEQFF. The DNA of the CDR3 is TGCGCCAGCAGCTTGGAACGGGACTTCTACAATGAGCAGTTCTTC.